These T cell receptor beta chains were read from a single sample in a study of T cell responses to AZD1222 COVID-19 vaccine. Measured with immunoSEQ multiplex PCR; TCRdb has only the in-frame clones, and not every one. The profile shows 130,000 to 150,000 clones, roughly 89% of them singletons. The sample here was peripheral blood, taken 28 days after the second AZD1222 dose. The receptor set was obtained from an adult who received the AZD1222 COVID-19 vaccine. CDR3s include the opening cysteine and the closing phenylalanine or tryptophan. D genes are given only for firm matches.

CDR3nt: TGTGCCAGCAGCTTAGAATCGCGTCCGTACAGGGACAATGAGCAGTTCTTC
CDR3aa: CASSLESRPYRDNEQFF
v_gene: TRBV7-3
j_gene: TRBJ2-1
d_gene: .

CDR3nt: TGCGCCAGCAGCCAAGAGGGACGGAAGCTGTTTTTT
CDR3aa: CASSQEGRKLFF
v_gene: TRBV4-1
j_gene: TRBJ1-4
d_gene: .

CDR3nt: TGCAGCATCACAGGGGGCGGCCCCTACGAGCAGTACTTC
CDR3aa: CSITGGGPYEQYF
v_gene: TRBV29-1
j_gene: TRBJ2-7
d_gene: TRBD1

CDR3nt: TGTGCCAGCAGCCAACTAGCAAACCAAGAGACCCAGTACTTC
CDR3aa: CASSQLANQETQYF
v_gene: TRBV3-1/TRBV3-2
j_gene: TRBJ2-5
d_gene: .

CDR3nt: TGTGCCAGCAGACCTAGCGGGATAAACACCGGGGAGCTGTTTTTT
CDR3aa: CASRPSGINTGELFF
v_gene: TRBV28
j_gene: TRBJ2-2
d_gene: TRBD2

CDR3nt: TGTGCCAGCAGCTTTTACAGGGGTACCGGGGAGCTGTTTTTT
CDR3aa: CASSFYRGTGELFF
v_gene: TRBV7-8
j_gene: TRBJ2-2
d_gene: TRBD1

CDR3nt: TGCGCCAGCAGCCAAGACCAGGGGGCGAGCTCTGGAAACACCATATATTTT
CDR3aa: CASSQDQGASSGNTIYF
v_gene: TRBV4-1
j_gene: TRBJ1-3
d_gene: TRBD1

CDR3nt: TGTGCTAGTGGTTTGGGACTAGCCATTGGGTACAATGAGCAGTTCTTC
CDR3aa: CASGLGLAIGYNEQFF
v_gene: TRBV12-5
j_gene: TRBJ2-1
d_gene: TRBD2

CDR3nt: TGTGCCAGCAGCAAACGAGAAACAGGGGATGAAAAACTGTTTTTT
CDR3aa: CASSKRETGDEKLFF
v_gene: TRBV21-1
j_gene: TRBJ1-4
d_gene: .

CDR3nt: TGTGCCAGCAGCACGGACAGGGACCAGCCCCAGCATTTT
CDR3aa: CASSTDRDQPQHF
v_gene: TRBV7-3
j_gene: TRBJ1-5
d_gene: TRBD1

CDR3nt: TGCGCCAGCAGCTTGGGAGTAGACGGATCACCCCTCCACTTT
CDR3aa: CASSLGVDGSPLHF
v_gene: TRBV5-1
j_gene: TRBJ1-6
d_gene: .

CDR3nt: TGTGCCAGCAGCCCTTCTGCCCTTCTCACCGGGGAGCTGTTTTTT
CDR3aa: CASSPSALLTGELFF
v_gene: TRBV7-6
j_gene: TRBJ2-2
d_gene: .

CDR3nt: TGTGCCAGTGGCAGTGCCGAGCAGTACTTC
CDR3aa: CASGSAEQYF
v_gene: TRBV19
j_gene: TRBJ2-7
d_gene: .

CDR3nt: TGTGCCAGCTCACCACCACAAACCTATGGCTACACCTTC
CDR3aa: CASSPPQTYGYTF
v_gene: TRBV18
j_gene: TRBJ1-2
d_gene: .

CDR3nt: TGTGCCAGCAGCGTTCAACAAGGAAACACCATATATTTT
CDR3aa: CASSVQQGNTIYF
v_gene: TRBV9
j_gene: TRBJ1-3
d_gene: .

CDR3nt: TGCGCCAGCAGCCAAGAGTTACGGACTAGCGGCGGCAATGAGCAGTTCTTC
CDR3aa: CASSQELRTSGGNEQFF
v_gene: TRBV4-1
j_gene: TRBJ2-1
d_gene: TRBD2

CDR3nt: TGTGCCAGCAGCTTAGCTTTTAGCGGGAGTTACAATGAGCAGTTCTTC
CDR3aa: CASSLAFSGSYNEQFF
v_gene: TRBV11-2
j_gene: TRBJ2-1
d_gene: TRBD2

CDR3nt: TGTGCCAGCAGCTTAGGGGGGGCTTGGACTGAAGCTTTCTTT
CDR3aa: CASSLGGAWTEAFF
v_gene: TRBV7-2
j_gene: TRBJ1-1
d_gene: .

CDR3nt: TGTGCCAGTAGCGCAGGGGTCCCGAACACTGAAGCTTTCTTT
CDR3aa: CASSAGVPNTEAFF
v_gene: TRBV19
j_gene: TRBJ1-1
d_gene: .

CDR3nt: TGTGCCAGCAGGCCGCTAGGGGCTAGCACAGATACGCAGTATTTT
CDR3aa: CASRPLGASTDTQYF
v_gene: TRBV7-6
j_gene: TRBJ2-3
d_gene: .